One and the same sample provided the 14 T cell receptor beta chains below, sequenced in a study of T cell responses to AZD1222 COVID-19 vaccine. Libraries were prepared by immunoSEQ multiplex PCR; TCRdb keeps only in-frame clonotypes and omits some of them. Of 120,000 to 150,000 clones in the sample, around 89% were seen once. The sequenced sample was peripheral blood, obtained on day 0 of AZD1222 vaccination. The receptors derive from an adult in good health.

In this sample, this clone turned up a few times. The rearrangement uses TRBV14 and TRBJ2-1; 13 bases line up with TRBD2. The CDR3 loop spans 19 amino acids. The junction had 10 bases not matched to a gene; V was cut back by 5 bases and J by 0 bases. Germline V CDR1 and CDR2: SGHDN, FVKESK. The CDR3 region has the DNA TGTGCCAGCAGCACGACTAGCGGGAGGCTTCACGGCTCCTACAATGAGCAGTTCTTC. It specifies CASSTTSGRLHGSYNEQFF.

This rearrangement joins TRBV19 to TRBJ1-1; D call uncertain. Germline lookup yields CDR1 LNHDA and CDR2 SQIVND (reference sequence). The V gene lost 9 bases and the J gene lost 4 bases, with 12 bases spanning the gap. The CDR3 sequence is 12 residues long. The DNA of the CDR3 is TGTGCCAGCCAGCTGGGCGGCACTGAAGCTTTCTTT. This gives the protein CASQLGGTEAFF.

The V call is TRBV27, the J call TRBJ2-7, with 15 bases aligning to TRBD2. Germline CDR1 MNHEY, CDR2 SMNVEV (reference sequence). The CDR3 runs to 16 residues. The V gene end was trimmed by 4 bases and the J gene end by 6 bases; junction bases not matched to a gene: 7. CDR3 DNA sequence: TGTGCCAGCAGTTCGCCGGGACTAGCGGGAGGATCCGAGCAGTACTTC. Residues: CASSSPGLAGGSEQYF.

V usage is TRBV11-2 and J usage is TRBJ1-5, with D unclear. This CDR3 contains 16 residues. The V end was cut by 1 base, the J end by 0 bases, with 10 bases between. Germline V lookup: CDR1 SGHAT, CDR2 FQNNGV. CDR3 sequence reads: CASSLVAGYSNQPQHF. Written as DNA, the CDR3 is TGTGCCAGCAGCTTAGTTGCCGGGTATAGCAATCAGCCCCAGCATTTT.

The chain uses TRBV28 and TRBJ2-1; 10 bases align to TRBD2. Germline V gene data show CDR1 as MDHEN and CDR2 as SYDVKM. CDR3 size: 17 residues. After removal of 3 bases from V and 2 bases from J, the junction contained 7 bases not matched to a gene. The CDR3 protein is CASSFLEAGGPYNEQFF. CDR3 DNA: TGTGCCAGCAGTTTCTTGGAAGCGGGAGGGCCCTACAATGAGCAGTTCTTC. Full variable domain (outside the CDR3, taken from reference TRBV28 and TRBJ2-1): DVKVTQSSRYLVKRTGEKVFLECVQDMDHENMFWYRQDPGLGLRLIYFSYDVKMKEKGDIPEGYSVSREKKERFSLILESASTNQTSMYLCASSFLEAGGPYNEQFFGPGTRLTVL.

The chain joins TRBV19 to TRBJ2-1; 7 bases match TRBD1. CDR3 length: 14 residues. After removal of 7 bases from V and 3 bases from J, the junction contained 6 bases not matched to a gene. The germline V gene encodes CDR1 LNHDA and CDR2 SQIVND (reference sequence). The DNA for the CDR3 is TGTGCCAGTAACCGGGACAGCCGCTACAATGAGCAGTTCTTC. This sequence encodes CASNRDSRYNEQFF.

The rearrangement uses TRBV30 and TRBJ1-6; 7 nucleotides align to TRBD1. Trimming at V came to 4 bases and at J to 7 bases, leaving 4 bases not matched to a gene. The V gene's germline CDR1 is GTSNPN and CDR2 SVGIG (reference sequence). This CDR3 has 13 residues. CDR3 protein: CAWTDRANSPLHF. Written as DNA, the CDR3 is TGTGCCTGGACCGACAGGGCGAATTCACCCCTCCACTTT.

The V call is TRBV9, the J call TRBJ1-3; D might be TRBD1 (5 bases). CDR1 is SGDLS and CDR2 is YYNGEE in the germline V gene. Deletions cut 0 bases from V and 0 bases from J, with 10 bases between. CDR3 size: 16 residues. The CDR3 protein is CASSVGQGSSGNTIYF. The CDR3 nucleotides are TGTGCCAGCAGCGTAGGCCAGGGTAGCTCTGGAAACACCATATATTTT.

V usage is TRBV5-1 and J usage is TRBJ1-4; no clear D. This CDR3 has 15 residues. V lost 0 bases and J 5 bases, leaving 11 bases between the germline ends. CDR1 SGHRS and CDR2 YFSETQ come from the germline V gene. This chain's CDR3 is CASSLGASANEKLFF. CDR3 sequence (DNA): TGCGCCAGCAGCTTGGGGGCCTCCGCAAATGAAAAACTGTTTTTT.

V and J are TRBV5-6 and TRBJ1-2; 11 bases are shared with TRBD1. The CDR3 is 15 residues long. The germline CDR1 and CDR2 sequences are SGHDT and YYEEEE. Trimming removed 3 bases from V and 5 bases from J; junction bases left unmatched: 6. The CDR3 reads CASSSDRGPRYGYTF. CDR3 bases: TGTGCCAGCAGCTCGGACAGGGGGCCTAGGTATGGCTACACCTTC.

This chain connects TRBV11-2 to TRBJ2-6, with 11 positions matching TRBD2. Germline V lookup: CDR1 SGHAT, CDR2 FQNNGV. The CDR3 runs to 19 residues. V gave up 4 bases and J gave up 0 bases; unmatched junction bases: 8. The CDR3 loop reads CASSSPRLAGYSGANVLTF. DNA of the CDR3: TGTGCCAGCAGCTCCCCGAGACTAGCGGGGTACTCTGGGGCCAACGTCCTGACTTTC.

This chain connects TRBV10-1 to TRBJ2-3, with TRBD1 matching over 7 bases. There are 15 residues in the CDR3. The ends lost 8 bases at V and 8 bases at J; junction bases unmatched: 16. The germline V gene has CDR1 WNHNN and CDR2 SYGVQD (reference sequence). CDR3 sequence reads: CASDPGQPTPGTQYF. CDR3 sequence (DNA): TGCGCCAGCGATCCGGGACAGCCGACCCCGGGTACGCAGTATTTT.

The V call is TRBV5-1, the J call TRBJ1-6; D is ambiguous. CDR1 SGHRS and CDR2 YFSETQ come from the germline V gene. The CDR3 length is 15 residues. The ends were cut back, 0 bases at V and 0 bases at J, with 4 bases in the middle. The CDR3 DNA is TGCGCCAGCAGCTTGGGTAGCTCCTATAATTCACCCCTCCACTTT. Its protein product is CASSLGSSYNSPLHF. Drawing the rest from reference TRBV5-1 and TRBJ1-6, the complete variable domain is KAGVTQTPRYLIKTRGQQVTLSCSPISGHRSVSWYQQTPGQGLQFLFEYFSETQRNKGNFPGRFSGRQFSNSRSEMNVSTLELGDSALYLCASSLGSSYNSPLHFGNGTRLTVT.

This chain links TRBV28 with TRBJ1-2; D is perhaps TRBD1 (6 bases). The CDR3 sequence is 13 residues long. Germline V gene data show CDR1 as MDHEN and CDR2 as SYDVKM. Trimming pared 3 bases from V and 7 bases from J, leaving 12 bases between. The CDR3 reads CASSLYTGFGYTF. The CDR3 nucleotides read TGTGCCAGCAGTTTGTATACAGGGTTTGGCTACACCTTC.